This TCR beta chain was profiled in a study of cytomegalovirus exposure and HLA in healthy donors (dated by TCRdb to 2015 to 2018). Regarding the research as a whole: An earlier analysis of 587 of the donors reported about 300 Gb of sequence data and 95 million to 120 million unique TCR beta sequences obtained from about 200 million T cells. An early release that covered about 640 HLA-typed donors contained about 300 gigabases of sequencing data and tens of millions of unique TCR sequences. Of the 300 to 500 genotyped donors, approximately 80% were placed in the genetic ancestry cluster associated with self-reported Caucasian donors. The study was designed to test whether signatures of past pathogen exposure could be identified by cataloging public T cell receptors. The T cell repertoires of around 670 subjects were profiled by immunosequencing and related to cytomegalovirus serostatus. Along with the approximately 700-subject first cohort, a separate validation cohort of about 110 different subjects was used. To predict cytomegalovirus infection status, the study combined high-throughput TCR immunosequencing, statistical association of individual TCRs with disease status, and machine learning. In a later analysis, previously published TCR beta repertoires from 666 donors were re-analyzed and high-resolution HLA genotyping was added so that TCR occurrence patterns could be studied. Rather than using new phenotypic data, the later analysis identified candidate immune exposures from TCR beta sequences and from how often those sequences occurred across donors. An earlier analysis of approximately 630 of the donors applied high-throughput TCR beta sequencing to assess whether each TCR beta V gene segment acted as functional or pseudogenic. Donor age, sex, ethnicity and CMV serostatus were compiled alongside the repertoire data. In a later genetic analysis, genome-wide SNP genotypes for about three fifths of the roughly 670 donors were used, and that subset was treated as a discovery cohort. Every discovery cohort repertoire had been produced on one sequencing platform. Class I and class II HLA loci were covered by the typing at four-digit resolution. Typing coverage varied by locus: roughly 620-640 donors for A, B, C, DRB1 and DQB1; roughly 510 for DQA1; more than 600 for DPA1; approximately 490 for DPB1. Because of strong linkage in the cohort, 5 or 6 DR-DQ haplotypes were treated as single units for association and clustering. Among about 400 genotyped donors of the cohort, an average of approximately 240,000 unique TCR beta nucleotide sequences was sequenced per donor, of which roughly 18% were non-productive. What the work shows at the level of the full study, not this receptor alone: For the cohort, immune exposure information was limited to CMV serostatus. When HLA alleles, especially DR and DQ, strongly co-occurred, TCR associations were difficult to assign to individual alleles. At a false discovery rate of 0.05, a later analysis linked around 17,000 TCR beta sequences to specific HLA alleles. Most TCR sequences were observed very rarely across donors, whereas some public TCRs were present in many individuals. Some IMGT-functional V segments, including TRBV6-2 and TRBV6-3, could not be told apart with the 87-base-pair reads, so those segments were excluded. A few of the identified cytomegalovirus-associated TCR beta chains were confirmed in vitro to be specific for cytomegalovirus antigens. The classifier was reported to diagnose cytomegalovirus status with high specificity and sensitivity in both the original cohort and the validation cohort. In the study, some 160 TCR beta chains were listed as associated with cytomegalovirus. In a later analysis, HLA-associated TCR beta chains showed more clonal expansion and lower generation probabilities than non-associated chains that were equally common. A cluster of highly shared sequence variants was judged likely to represent a technical artifact of the sequencing pipeline. According to a later analysis, most CMV-associated TCR beta chains appeared to be HLA-restricted, and the HLA associations seemed to be driven largely by CMV exposure. Only TCR beta chains were sequenced in this cohort, and the absence of alpha or paired-chain data limited detectable features. Roughly uniform sequencing depth across donors was assumed in presence/absence analyses, although this assumption may not hold. Because some donors lacked HLA typing at each locus, the association tests relied only on the typed subset. Correlated functional status among segregating V segments might reflect linkage disequilibrium, but an unknown experimental factor could not be ruled out. In a later analysis, TCR association rates were found to vary across HLA loci, with the most associated TCRs seen for DRB1 alleles and the fewest for HLA-C alleles. The authors suggested that the approach could potentially be extended to other disease states and immunological phenotypes. Because counts were too low, about 18 rarely observed V segments, including chromosome 9 orphons, were excluded from the earlier analysis of 587 of the donors. According to a later analysis, parvovirus B19, influenza, CMV and Epstein-Barr virus appeared linked to several top co-occurrence clusters. A further reported finding was that TCR beta sequences accurately predicted the HLA-A and HLA-B alleles for most subjects in the first cohort. Broadly in line with IMGT annotations, most TCR beta V segments showed up in productive rearrangements about 90% or about 30% of the time in an earlier analysis of 450 to 600 of the donors. A later genetic analysis reported fewer N-insertions in productive TCRs among donors in an Asian-associated ancestry cluster than the approximately 700-donor mean. V-gene and J-gene trimming of TCR beta chains was associated with a missense DCLRE1C variant in a later genetic analysis, and the association was replicated in an independent cohort.

As concerns this clone: Its specific antigen is unknown. Per-base qualities were not stored, and no clone one base away is much larger.

CDR1 and CDR2 were assigned from the germline V gene (reference sequence) as GTSNPN and SVGIG. The CDR3 contains 13 residues, cysteine and phenylalanine counted. The sequence is cut down to CDR3 DNA, 39 bases in frame from base 1. Trimming at the junction amounts to 0 bases on V and 6 bases on J, and the germline ends lie 9 bases apart. The cohort comprised fewer than 700 healthy bone marrow donors. At the time of sampling, all cohort members were nominally healthy, though unrecorded immune exposures were likely present. The donor was CMV seropositive and was included in the group of 250 to 300 seropositive cohort members. Each donor provided a peripheral blood sample, and peripheral blood mononuclear cells were used for TCR beta sequencing. The Qiagen DNeasy Blood Extraction Kit was used to extract genomic DNA from the blood cell samples. Library preparation used the immunoSEQ multiplex PCR assay. A mixture of 60 forward primers for TCR Vbeta segments and 13 reverse primers for TCR Jbeta segments was used in the multiplex PCR. The CDR3 region of rearranged TCR beta genes was amplified from genomic DNA by a multiplex PCR assay. The amplified TCR beta libraries were sequenced on the Illumina HiSeq System as 87-base-pair reads. In the paper's pipeline: A later analysis tallied around 87 million unique TCR beta chains across the 666 repertoires, and some 12 million of those chains were shared by two or more donors. Raw reads were error-corrected and collapsed into unique sequences by a nearest-neighbor algorithm in which closely related sequences were merged to remove PCR and sequencing errors. Alignment of CDR3 sequences to IMGT reference sequences was used to assign V, D and J gene segments. For a sequence to be retained, a match of at least six nucleotides to both a V gene segment and a J gene segment was required. Rearrangements were called productive when the CDR3 lacked stop codons and stayed in frame with V and J; all others were non-productive. Following IMGT convention, CDR3 was defined as the stretch from the second conserved V-encoded cysteine to the conserved J-encoded phenylalanine. The earlier analysis of about 620 of the donors excluded sequences that lacked an unambiguous match to a single V gene segment. In an earlier analysis of 500 to 750 of the donors, V segments were called functional above 56.7% productive rearrangements and were called segregating when the between-donor standard deviation exceeded 5%. A statistical classification framework was developed to diagnose cytomegalovirus status using the catalog of TCR beta chain sequences. In a later analysis, TCR nucleotide sequences were compared against IMGT/GENE-DB human TR gene sequences so that V and J genes could be assigned. Using the TCRdist pipeline, a later analysis assigned CDR3 sequences along with most-parsimonious VDJ recombination scenarios. In a later analysis, every TCR beta chain was defined by the combination of its CDR3 amino acid sequence and its V-gene family, and reads without a unique V-gene family were dropped. A later analysis removed roughly 590 highly shared, low-generation-probability nucleotide sequences to deal with suspected cross-contamination and a sequencing artifact. In a later analysis, a clonal expansion index for each public chain was calculated from normalized within-repertoire ranks of inferred template counts. A later analysis computed generation probabilities with a VDJ recombination model fitted to out-of-frame rearrangements, and checked the results against IGoR. In a later analysis, TCR-TCR, TCR-HLA and TCR-CMV co-occurrence was scored with hypergeometric tests, and a repertoire-size bias correction was applied to TCR pairs. In a later analysis, false discovery rates were estimated by permuting HLA or CMV assignments 20 times. In a later analysis, co-occurring TCRs were grouped using DBSCAN, and TCRdist sequence similarity was added for clustering within HLA-allele-positive subsets. Repertoires with fewer than 30,000 or more than 120,000 public chains were left out of co-occurrence clustering, as were a handful of repertoires with anomalous nucleotide sharing. Imported from immuneACCESS, the table was reduced by TCRdb to in-frame sequences with V and J called. These copies leave out some clones; in studies compared against another copy, an unresolved V gene accounts for under half, and the cause of the remainder is not known. That table gives V, J and clone size, and the DNA gave D and trimming. The sample table shows some 190,000 clones, and less than 90% are seen once. The top ten hold about 1.4% of the sample.

Here the chain combines TRBV30 and TRBJ1-5; no D segment can be confidently identified. The material sequenced was PBMCs. The source of this sequence is a girl aged 5-17 years in good health and CMV-seropositive. The DNA sequence is given as TGTGCCTGGAGTGTGAGGTTCGGTCAGCCCCAGCATTTT. Translated, it gives CAWSVRFGQPQHF.